This TCR beta chain was captured by sequencing in a study of cytomegalovirus exposure and HLA in healthy donors. Study-wide findings and caveats: Across HLA loci, a later analysis found differing TCR association rates, with DRB1 most and HLA-C fewest. Most of the TCR beta V segments (in an earlier analysis) were productive either about 87% or about 30% of the time.

Remarks on this clone: Its antigen is undetermined.

PCR amplification relied on 60 Vbeta primers (plus 13 Jbeta primers). The data were produced by immunoSEQ multiplex PCR, yet TCRdb's version contains in-frame clones alone and is incomplete. The sample has approximately 110,000 clones, 55% to 75% seen once. Germline CDR1 reads PRHDT; CDR2 reads FYEKMQ (reference sequence). The ends were cut back, 3 bases at V and 8 bases at J, with 10 bases in the middle. The CDR3 is made up of 12 amino acids. The sample consisted of PBMCs. V is TRBV13 and J is TRBJ1-1; tentatively, D is TRBD1 (6 bases). The TCR originated in a woman in her forties in good health and CMV-seropositive. The CDR3 is CASSFSRGEAFF. The CDR3 DNA reads TGTGCCAGCAGCTTTTCGAGGGGGGAAGCTTTCTTT.